This entry features one T cell receptor beta chain sequence. Antigen unknown. This entry belongs to a study of T cells after yellow fever vaccination. Study information: SMART-Seq v4 Ultra Low Input served to prepare low-cell-number fractions.

Whole-study findings and limits: Re-detected after boosting: most primary clones, 96% of CD4 and 80% to 90% of CD8. Only a minor proportion of clonotypes was detected across both CD4 and CD8 compartments.

MiXCR, applied by TCRdb to the 5' RACE reads, yields one record per CDR3 protein. This table holds more than 450,000 distinct CDR3 sequences, about a fifth found once. Germline V CDR1 and CDR2: KGHDR, SFDVKD. V dropped 7 bases and J dropped 8 bases, with 13 bases sitting between them. The CDR3 sequence is 12 residues long. This TCR was recovered from a man younger than 35 who received the YFV17D yellow fever vaccine. This rearrangement joins TRBV24-1 to TRBJ2-5; tentatively, D is TRBD1 or TRBD2 (5 bases each). The sample in question was PBMCs, obtained around 3 weeks after the first yellow fever vaccination. DNA of the CDR3: TGTGCCACCAGCGAGAGGGGTGAAACCCAGTACTTC. This gives the protein CATSERGETQYF.